Following are 32 T cell receptor beta chains from one sample sequenced in a study of cytomegalovirus exposure and HLA in healthy donors. This PCR relied on a set of 60 Vbeta primers and 13 Jbeta primers. The table came from immunoSEQ multiplex PCR; TCRdb's copy has only in-frame clones and leaves some out. The profile shows 200,000 to 250,000 clones, 85% of them singletons. Sequencing was performed on PBMCs. All receptors come from a human donor in good health.

V usage is TRBV19 and J usage is TRBJ2-5; 8 bases agree with TRBD2. Germline CDR1 is LNHDA and CDR2 is SQIVND (reference sequence). CDR3 size: 15 residues. The ends lost 5 bases at V and 11 bases at J; junction bases unmatched: 16. The CDR3 region is CASSLLNGLAGEQYF. Here the CDR3 DNA reads TGTGCCAGTAGTTTGCTAAACGGACTAGCCGGGGAGCAGTACTTC.

This chain links TRBV4-2 with TRBJ2-1; D unclear. V lost 4 bases, J lost 1 base, and 11 bases lay in between. The CDR3 runs to 15 residues. The V gene's germline CDR1 is LGHNA and CDR2 YNFKEQ. The CDR3 sequence is CASSRPAASYNEQFF. CDR3 nucleotide sequence: TGTGCCAGCAGCCGGCCGGCGGCGTCCTACAATGAGCAGTTCTTC.

The rearrangement links TRBV5-1 to TRBJ2-7; tentatively, D is TRBD1 (6 bases). Trimming removed 0 bases at V and 2 bases at J, with 9 bases between. CDR1 is SGHRS, CDR2 YFSETQ, per germline. The CDR3 covers 14 residues. CDR3 sequence reads: CASSLVGQTYEQYF. CDR3 coding DNA: TGCGCCAGCAGCTTGGTGGGACAAACCTACGAGCAGTACTTC.

This clone was recorded only once. This chain connects TRBV9 to TRBJ2-7; tentatively, D is TRBD2 (5 bases). The CDR3 runs 14 residues. The V end was cut by 6 bases, the J end by 7 bases, with 20 bases between. Germline-derived CDR1 and CDR2 are SGDLS and YYNGEE. The CDR3 nucleotides are TGTGCCAGCACCGGCGGGCCCGACTTGGAGGAGCAGTACTTC. The encoded protein is CASTGGPDLEEQYF.

The chain joins TRBV5-1 to TRBJ2-3; 14 bases match TRBD2. This CDR3 is 16 amino acids long. CDR1 is SGHRS, CDR2 YFSETQ, per germline. V shed 4 bases, J shed 2 bases, and the junction held 3 bases outside the gene matches. The CDR3 DNA reads as TGCGCCAGCAGCCCGGGACTAGCGGGAGCCACAGATACGCAGTATTTT. Protein: CASSPGLAGATDTQYF.

The gene calls are TRBV1 and TRBJ2-2; TRBD2 is taken as the D call from the table, unchecked against the DNA. TRBV1 is a recognized pseudogene. The CDR3 consists of 19 residues. The CDR3 coding sequence is TGCACCAGCAGCCAAGATTTCAGGCCAGCGGTTTGGGACACCGGGGAGCTGTTTTTT. Translating it yields CTSSQDFRPAVWDTGELFF.

This rearrangement joins TRBV10-3 to TRBJ1-2, with 8 bases aligning to TRBD1. Trimming removed 3 bases from V and 7 bases from J; junction bases left unmatched: 7. Looked up from germline, CDR1 is ENHRY and CDR2 is SYGVKD. CDR3 size: 14 residues. DNA for the CDR3: TGTGCCATCAGTGATTATGGACAGGGCGGTGGCTACACCTTC. As protein: CAISDYGQGGGYTF.

The chain has TRBV6-1 and TRBJ2-7; 11 bases align to TRBD2. CDR3 length equals 13 residues. Germline V gives CDR1 MNHNS, CDR2 SASEGT. Unmatched junction bases numbered 2, after V lost 6 bases and J lost 4 bases. The CDR3 spells CASSGLAGYEQYF. The CDR3 region has the DNA TGTGCCAGCAGCGGACTAGCGGGTTACGAGCAGTACTTC.

V is TRBV4-1 and J is TRBJ2-7; no definite D call. This CDR3 has 16 amino acids. Deletions cut 1 base from V and 2 bases from J, with 15 bases between. From germline, CDR1 is MGHRA and CDR2 YSYEKL. CDR3 residues: CASSQGSRLAPYEQYF. The CDR3 region has the DNA TGCGCCAGCAGCCAAGGGTCACGACTGGCTCCCTACGAGCAGTACTTC.

This chain joins TRBV19 and TRBJ2-5, with 9 positions matching TRBD1. The tail of the sequence fits TRBJ2-7 better, so the J call may be wrong. Germline V gene lookup returns CDR1 LNHDA and CDR2 SQIVND (reference sequence). The CDR3 spans 16 residues. The CDR3 DNA reads as TGTGCCAGTAGTATAGATACGGGGACAGGGTATAACGAGCAGTACTTC. Its protein product is CASSIDTGTGYNEQYF.

The count of this clone is one. The chain is built from TRBV2 and TRBJ1-2; no clear D gene. The CDR3 is 13 amino acids. Between the trimmed V and J ends, which lost 6 bases and 2 bases, there was a span of 10 bases. From germline, CDR1 is SNHLY and CDR2 FYNNEI. CDR3 in DNA: TGTGCCAGCAGGGGCGGAGGGAACTATGGCTACACCTTC. This sequence encodes CASRGGGNYGYTF.

CDR3 region: CAWSVYGTSGYADTQYF. In DNA form, the CDR3 reads TGTGCCTGGAGTGTCTATGGGACTAGCGGGTACGCAGATACGCAGTATTTT. The chain is built from TRBV30 and TRBJ2-3; 12 bases agree with TRBD2. CDR1 is GTSNPN, CDR2 SVGIG, per germline (reference sequence). The V and J ends lost 0 bases and 4 bases, in that order; junction bases with no gene match: 8. The CDR3 is 17 amino acids.

On this clone: Other DNA sequences within the sample encode an identical CDR3. The chain links TRBV27 to TRBJ2-7; TRBD2 aligns across 7 bases. V lost 5 bases to trimming and J lost 7 bases; unmatched junction nucleotides: 11. Germline V lookup: CDR1 MNHEY, CDR2 SMNVEV (reference sequence). The CDR3 is made up of 14 amino acids. CDR3 loop: CASSGAGVVYEQYF. In DNA, the CDR3 is TGTGCCAGCAGTGGCGCGGGAGTCGTTTATGAGCAGTACTTC.

The V and J genes are TRBV29-1 and TRBJ2-1; 7 bases agree with TRBD2. The CDR3 extends over 14 amino acids. Germline CDR1 and CDR2: SQVTM and ANQGSEA. J gave up 9 bases and V 3 bases, and 11 bases lay outside the gene matches. The CDR3, as DNA: TGCAGCGTTGAGGGAGGGAGGCCCGGGCGTGAGCAGTTCTTC. Protein: CSVEGGRPGREQFF.

The CDR3 reads CASSLLYTGTSGANTGELFF. In DNA form, the CDR3 reads TGTGCCAGCAGTTTACTGTATACCGGGACTAGCGGAGCGAACACCGGGGAGCTGTTTTTT. This chain uses TRBV27 with TRBJ2-2, with 11 nucleotides matching TRBD2. The CDR3 has 20 residues. Germline values: CDR1 MNHEY, CDR2 SMNVEV (reference sequence). V was pared by 2 bases and J by 0 bases, with 11 bases of the junction left unmatched.

V is TRBV5-1 and J is TRBJ2-7; 10 bases agree with TRBD1. The germline V gene encodes CDR1 SGHRS and CDR2 YFSETQ. The length of the CDR3 is 15 residues. The J segment lost 4 bases and the V segment lost 4 bases, leaving 8 bases of the junction unmatched. The CDR3 DNA follows: TGCGCCAGCAGCATTCTAGGGGACAGGGGATACGAGCAGTACTTC. This codes for CASSILGDRGYEQYF. The whole variable domain, remainder taken from reference TRBV5-1 and TRBJ2-7, is KAGVTQTPRYLIKTRGQQVTLSCSPISGHRSVSWYQQTPGQGLQFLFEYFSETQRNKGNFPGRFSGRQFSNSRSEMNVSTLELGDSALYLCASSILGDRGYEQYFGPGTRLTVT.

The V call is TRBV30, the J call TRBJ1-1, with a possible D match to TRBD1 (6 bases). Trimming shortened V by 0 bases and J by 1 base, and 6 bases separated the two germline ends. This CDR3 region has 13 residues. Germline-derived CDR1 and CDR2 are GTSNPN and SVGIG (reference sequence). The CDR3 DNA is TGTGCCTGGAGTGTGGGGGCGAACACTGAAGCTTTCTTT. Amino acids: CAWSVGANTEAFF.

The chain links TRBV9 to TRBJ2-2; D remains ambiguous. V shed 2 bases and J shed 4 bases, with 15 bases lying between them. The CDR3 contains 16 residues. Per the germline V gene, CDR1 is SGDLS and CDR2 is YYNGEE. DNA of the CDR3: TGTGCCAGCAGCGTGCGCGACTTTTTACTCACCGGGGAGCTGTTTTTT. Protein product: CASSVRDFLLTGELFF.

The rearrangement links TRBV9 to TRBJ1-2; no clear D. V dropped 0 bases and J dropped 5 bases, with 14 bases sitting between them. CDR1 is SGDLS, CDR2 YYNGEE, per germline. CDR3 size: 15 residues. In DNA, the CDR3 is TGTGCCAGCAGCGTAGACGCCGCCGCCAGGTATGGCTACACCTTC. Translation gives CASSVDAAARYGYTF.

The chain combines TRBV6-5 with TRBJ2-7; 8 bases map to TRBD2. The length of the CDR3 is 15 residues. Trimming cost V 8 bases and J 3 bases; bases outside gene matches: 12. CDR1 and CDR2 from the germline V gene are MNHEY and SVGAGI. CDR3 coding DNA: TGTGCCAGCCACGGCGTAGCGGGACTTAACTACGAGCAGTACTTC. Protein: CASHGVAGLNYEQYF.

This clone was picked up one time. The chain recombines TRBV11-2 with TRBJ1-3; 7 bases are shared with TRBD1. The CDR3 is 15 residues long. Trimming at V came to 7 bases and at J to 1 base, leaving 7 bases not matched to a gene. Germline assignment: CDR1 SGHAT and CDR2 FQNNGV. The CDR3 DNA follows: TGTGCCAGCACCCAGACAGGGTTTTCTGGAAACACCATATATTTT. Translated, it gives CASTQTGFSGNTIYF. Full variable domain (remainder filled in from reference TRBV11-2 and TRBJ1-3): EAGVAQSPRYKIIEKRQSVAFWCNPISGHATLYWYQQILGQGPKLLIQFQNNGVVDDSQLPKDRFSAERLKGVDSTLKIQPAKLEDSAVYLCASTQTGFSGNTIYFGEGSWLTVV.

The chain has TRBV18 and TRBJ1-5, with TRBD1 identical over 12 bases. Per the germline V gene, CDR1 is KGHSH and CDR2 is LQKENI. The CDR3 sequence is 16 residues long. V dropped 4 bases and J dropped 4; count of bases not matched to a gene: 5. Here the CDR3 reads CASSLGTGGRNQPQHF. The CDR3 DNA reads TGTGCCAGCTCACTAGGGACAGGGGGCCGGAATCAGCCCCAGCATTTT.

The chain joins TRBV2 to TRBJ2-3, with 10 positions matching TRBD2. The CDR3 covers 17 residues. CDR1 SNHLY and CDR2 FYNNEI come from the germline V gene. V lost 2 bases, J lost 3 bases, and 8 bases stayed unmatched. CDR3 DNA: TGTGCCAGCAGTGAAATGGCTAGCGGGAGTCGTACAGATACGCAGTATTTT. Amino acids: CASSEMASGSRTDTQYF. The full variable domain, its missing parts supplied by reference TRBV2 and TRBJ2-3, is EPEVTQTPSHQVTQMGQEVILRCVPISNHLYFYWYRQILGQKVEFLVSFYNNEISEKSEIFDDQFSVERPDGSNFTLKIRSTKLEDSAMYFCASSEMASGSRTDTQYFGPGTRLTVL.

The chain carries TRBV13 and TRBJ2-5; 12 bases fit TRBD1. From germline, CDR1 is PRHDT and CDR2 FYEKMQ (reference sequence). The CDR3 spans 15 residues. Trimming cost V 4 bases and J 4 bases; bases outside gene matches: 4. CDR3 protein: CASSSGTGGRETQYF. DNA for the CDR3: TGTGCCAGCAGCTCCGGGACAGGGGGCCGAGAGACCCAGTACTTC. The full variable domain, with the rest looked up from reference TRBV13 and TRBJ2-5, is AAGVIQSPRHLIKEKRETATLKCYPIPRHDTVYWYQQGPGQDPQFLISFYEKMQSDKGSIPDRFSAQQFSDYHSELNMSSLELGDSALYFCASSSGTGGRETQYFGPGTRLLVL.

The V call is TRBV9, the J call TRBJ2-2, with TRBD1 identical over 11 bases. V shed 4 bases and J 5 bases; nucleotides not matched to a gene: 7. The CDR3 is 16 residues long. Germline V gene sequence: CDR1 SGDLS, CDR2 YYNGEE. The CDR3 DNA is TGTGCCAGCAGCCCCCCCGGGACAGGGGGGACCGGGGAGCTGTTTTTT. Protein product: CASSPPGTGGTGELFF.

The rearrangement links TRBV9 to TRBJ1-2; no definite D call. Germline V gene sequence: CDR1 SGDLS, CDR2 YYNGEE. Trimming took 0 bases from V and 5 from J, leaving 14 bases between them. The CDR3 is 15 amino acids. In nucleotides, the CDR3 is TGTGCCAGCAGCGTAGATCTGGTCCCCAGGTATGGCTACACCTTC. It is translated as CASSVDLVPRYGYTF.

The rearrangement joins TRBV9 to TRBJ2-3, with 8 bases matching TRBD1. Germline values: CDR1 SGDLS, CDR2 YYNGEE. There are 14 residues in the CDR3. V gave up 0 bases and J gave up 10 bases; unmatched junction bases: 7. The CDR3 region has the DNA TGTGCCAGCAGCGTAGATGAAGAGACAGGGGCGCAGTATTTT. This sequence encodes CASSVDEETGAQYF.

This chain connects TRBV7-9 to TRBJ1-1, with no clear D. V shed 5 bases and J shed 4 bases, with 14 bases lying between them. Looked up from germline, CDR1 is SEHNR and CDR2 is FQNEAQ (reference sequence). This CDR3 comprises 14 residues. DNA for the CDR3: TGTGCCAGCAGCATGTACGGGGAATCCACTGAAGCTTTCTTT. Its translation is CASSMYGESTEAFF.

This clone appeared a few times. The CDR3, as DNA: TGTGCCAGCAGCAGGGTAGTGAACACTGAAGCTTTCTTT. It is translated as CASSRVVNTEAFF. The chain joins TRBV6-1 to TRBJ1-1; weak D call: TRBD1 (5 bases). This CDR3 has 13 amino acids. The ends were cut back, 6 bases at V and 0 bases at J, with 8 bases in the middle. Germline CDR1 reads MNHNS; CDR2 reads SASEGT.

V is TRBV7-2 and J is TRBJ2-7; D might be TRBD2 (6 bases). V was shortened by 1 base and J by 5 bases, with 6 bases between the two germline ends. This CDR3 is 12 amino acids long. The germline CDR1 and CDR2 sequences are SGHTA and FQGNSA. CDR3 protein: CASSLVADEQYF. The CDR3 DNA sequence: TGTGCCAGCAGCTTAGTAGCGGACGAGCAGTACTTC.

This chain uses TRBV19 with TRBJ2-1; 10 bases fit TRBD2. Per germline, CDR1 LNHDA and CDR2 SQIVND (reference sequence). The CDR3 sequence is 17 residues long. The V segment lost 0 bases and the J segment 9 bases; nucleotides outside the gene matches: 11. CDR3 DNA sequence: TGTGCCAGTAGTATAGATGGAGCGGGAGGGCCTCGGAGTGAGCAGTTCTTC. Residues: CASSIDGAGGPRSEQFF.

The V gene is TRBV28, the J gene TRBJ2-4; the D gene is possibly TRBD1 (6 bases). V was shortened by 6 bases and J by 6 bases, with 15 bases between the two germline ends. There are 14 residues in the CDR3. Germline lookup yields CDR1 MDHEN and CDR2 SYDVKM. As DNA, the CDR3 is TGTGCCAGCAGGGCCGCAGGGGTTGGAAACATTCAGTACTTC. Its translation: CASRAAGVGNIQYF. Together with reference TRBV28 and TRBJ2-4, the CDR3 gives the full variable domain: DVKVTQSSRYLVKRTGEKVFLECVQDMDHENMFWYRQDPGLGLRLIYFSYDVKMKEKGDIPEGYSVSREKKERFSLILESASTNQTSMYLCASRAAGVGNIQYFGAGTRLSVL.